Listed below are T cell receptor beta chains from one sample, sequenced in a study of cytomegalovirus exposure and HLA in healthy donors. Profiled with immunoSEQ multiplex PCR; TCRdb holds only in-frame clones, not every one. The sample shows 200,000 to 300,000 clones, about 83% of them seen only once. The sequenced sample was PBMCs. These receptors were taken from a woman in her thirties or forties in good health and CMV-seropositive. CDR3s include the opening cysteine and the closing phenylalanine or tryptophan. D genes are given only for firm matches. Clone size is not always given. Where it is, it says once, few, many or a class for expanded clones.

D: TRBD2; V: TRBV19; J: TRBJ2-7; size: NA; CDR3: CASSLGLAAYEQYF
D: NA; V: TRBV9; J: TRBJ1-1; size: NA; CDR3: CASSLGVDFTRNTEAFF
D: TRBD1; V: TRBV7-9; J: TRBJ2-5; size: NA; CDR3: CASSVTGGQETQYF
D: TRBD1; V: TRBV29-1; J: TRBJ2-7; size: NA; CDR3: CSVALGQGSREQYF
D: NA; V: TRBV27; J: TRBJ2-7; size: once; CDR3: CASSFRENYEQYF
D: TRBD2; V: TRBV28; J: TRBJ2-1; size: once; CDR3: CASTGGSSGTNEQFF
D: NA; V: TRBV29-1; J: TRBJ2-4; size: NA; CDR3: CSVEYGVVQYF
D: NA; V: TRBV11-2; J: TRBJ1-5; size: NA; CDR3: CASSQGGGQPQHF
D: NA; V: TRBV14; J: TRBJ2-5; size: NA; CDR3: CASSQVPGSQETQYF
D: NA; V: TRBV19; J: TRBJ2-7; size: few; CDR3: CASSMGPNYEQYF
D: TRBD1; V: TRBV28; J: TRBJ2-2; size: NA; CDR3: CASSSGGNGELFF
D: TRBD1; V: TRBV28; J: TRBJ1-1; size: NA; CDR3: CASSSTGGWLVFF
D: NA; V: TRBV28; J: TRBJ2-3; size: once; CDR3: CASSLPSFPDTQYF
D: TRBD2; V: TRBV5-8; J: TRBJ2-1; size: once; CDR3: CASSPGLLAGGHEQFF
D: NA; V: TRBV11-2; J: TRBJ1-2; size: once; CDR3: CASSSAGEGYGYTF
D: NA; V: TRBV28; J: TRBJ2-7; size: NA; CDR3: CASSLGGWYEQYF
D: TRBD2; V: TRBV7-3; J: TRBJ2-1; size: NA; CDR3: CASSFSGLASDNEQFF
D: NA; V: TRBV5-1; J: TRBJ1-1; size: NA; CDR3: CASSGGTAEAFF
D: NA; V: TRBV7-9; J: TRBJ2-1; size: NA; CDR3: CASSPPGGGGFVGSNEQFF
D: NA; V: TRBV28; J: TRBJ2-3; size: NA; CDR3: CASLGWEPTDTQYF
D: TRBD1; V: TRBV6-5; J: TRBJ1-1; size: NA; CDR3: CASSYSDRGRQAFF
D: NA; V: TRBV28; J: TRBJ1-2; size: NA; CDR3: CAGGGLGYGYTF
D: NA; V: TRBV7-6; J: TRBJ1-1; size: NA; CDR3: CASSRGGEGAFF
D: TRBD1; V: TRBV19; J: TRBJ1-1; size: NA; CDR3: CASTTRTGGTEAFF
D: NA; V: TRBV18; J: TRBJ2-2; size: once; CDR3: CASSPPGQTGNTGELFF